The source of this T cell receptor (beta chain) is a study of shared clonotypes between healthy human individuals. Study details: The study drew on a couple of women and a few men aged 18 to 49 as donors.

Using around 200 ng DNA, 32,000 or so T cell genomes, the sorted-subset replicate PCRs were run. The protocol was immunoSEQ multiplex PCR, while the TCRdb copy is restricted to in-frame clones and leaves out a portion. This sample carries approximately 1.9 million clones, 90% to 95% of them seen once, and the ten largest clones take under 2%. This clone is a singleton in its sample. The germline V gene encodes CDR1 MNHEY and CDR2 SMNVEV (reference sequence). The CDR3 consists of 15 residues. Deletions cut 0 bases from V and 4 bases from J, with 13 bases between. Only CD45RO-negative cells positively selected for CCR7 counted as naive CD8 cells, so terminally differentiated effector memory CD45RA+ cells were excluded. The donors, all of them Caucasian adults, lived in Nashville, Tennessee.

This chain uses TRBV27 with TRBJ2-7; D is unresolved. This sequence originates from a man younger than 30 in good health. Some clones in this sample may be carry-over from other donors' samples. The sample was naive CD8+ T cells from PBMCs. The CDR3 DNA sequence: TGTGCCAGCAGTTTATCGCGGCTTCCTCGGTACGAGCAGTACTTC. Protein product: CASSLSRLPRYEQYF.